One and the same sample provided the 15 T cell receptor beta chains below, sequenced in a study of identical twins. TCRdb independently ran MiXCR on the 5' RACE reads; one entry per CDR3 protein. The sample includes under 900,000 distinct CDR3 sequences, around an eighth of them seen just once. The same sample was also studied in work on yellow fever vaccine responses in identical twins.

Material: PBMCs. All receptors come from a woman under 30 in good health.

This clonotype was seen a handful of times. The gene calls are TRBV5-1 and TRBJ2-7; 9 nucleotides line up with TRBD1. The CDR3 spans 15 residues. V lost 1 base, J lost 7 bases, and 9 bases stayed unmatched. CDR1 is SGHRS and CDR2 is YFSETQ in the germline V gene. This CDR3 is CASSLRGDRDEEQYF. The CDR3 DNA is TGCGCCAGCAGCTTGCGGGGGGACAGGGACGAGGAGCAGTACTTC.

This sequence joins TRBV5-1 and TRBJ2-7; a possible D gene is TRBD1 (5 bases). Germline CDR1 and CDR2: SGHRS and YFSETQ. Trimming cost V 4 bases and J 6 bases, with 14 bases left between them. The CDR3 is made up of 13 amino acids. DNA of the CDR3: TGCGCCAGCAGCCCAAAGGGGATTCCCGAGCAGTACGTC. Its protein is CASSPKGIPEQYV.

Only a few counts were recorded for this clonotype. V and J are TRBV10-1 and TRBJ2-4; TRBD1 aligns across 11 bases. The J segment lost 9 bases and the V segment lost 5 bases, leaving 18 bases of the junction unmatched. The CDR3 is 18 amino acids. CDR1 and CDR2 from the germline V gene are WNHNN and SYGVQD (reference sequence). In DNA, the CDR3 is TGCGCCAGCAGTCCCGGACAGGGGGCGCGAAGCGGGAGTGGCATTCAGTACTTC. It codes for CASSPGQGARSGSGIQYF.

This clonotype was picked up many times. This chain joins TRBV12-3 or TRBV12-4 and TRBJ1-2; 7 bases line up with TRBD1. With V trimmed by 5 bases and J by 7 bases, 7 bases remained unmatched. This CDR3 comprises 13 residues. The CDR3 protein is CASSLRGGSGYTF. In nucleotides, the CDR3 is TGTGCCAGCAGTCTCAGAGGGGGCAGTGGCTACACCTTC.

The rearrangement uses TRBV5-8 and TRBJ2-1; TRBD2 agrees at 12 bases. V shed 0 bases, J shed 3 bases, and the junction held 4 bases outside the gene matches. Per germline, CDR1 SGHTS and CDR2 YDEGEE. CDR3 size: 17 residues. CDR3 loop: CASSLERTSGIYNEQFF. In nucleotides, the CDR3 is TGTGCCAGCAGCTTGGAGAGGACTAGCGGGATCTACAATGAGCAGTTCTTC.

This clonotype was observed a few times. This chain uses TRBV11-2 with TRBJ2-2; TRBD1 aligns across 7 bases. There are 16 residues in the CDR3. From germline, CDR1 is SGHAT and CDR2 FQNNGV. Unmatched junction bases numbered 9, after V lost 5 bases and J lost 3 bases. The CDR3 loop is CASSIPIGQDTGELFF. CDR3 coding DNA: TGTGCCAGCAGCATACCCATAGGACAGGACACCGGGGAGCTGTTTTTT.

This clonotype was counted between two and nine times. The J gene is TRBJ2-1, the V gene TRBV20-1; D gene unclear. Trimming removed 5 bases at V and 6 bases at J, with 5 bases between. This CDR3 is built from 10 residues. Per germline, CDR1 DFQATT and CDR2 SNEGSKA (reference sequence). This CDR3 is CSASLNEQFF. CDR3 DNA: TGCAGTGCTTCCCTCAATGAGCAGTTCTTC.

CDR3 in amino acids: CSAREGLAGGAFLYNEQFF. The CDR3 DNA reads as TGCAGTGCTAGAGAAGGGCTAGCGGGAGGGGCATTCCTCTACAATGAGCAGTTCTTC. The chain carries TRBV20-1 and TRBJ2-1, with 12 bases lining up with TRBD2. The CDR3 runs to 19 residues. The V gene's germline CDR1 is DFQATT and CDR2 SNEGSKA (reference sequence). The junction had 12 bases not matched to a gene; V was cut back by 0 bases and J by 3 bases.

The chain employs TRBV14 and TRBJ2-1; 9 nucleotides match TRBD2. The J segment lost 5 bases and the V segment lost 4 bases, leaving 9 bases of the junction unmatched. CDR1 is SGHDN, CDR2 FVKESK, per germline. This CDR3 has 16 residues. This CDR3 reads CASSRDGLALNNEQFF. CDR3 DNA: TGTGCCAGCAGCCGCGATGGACTAGCGCTCAACAATGAGCAGTTCTTC.

The table lists this clonotype with a few counts. The genes are TRBV5-1 and TRBJ2-2; maybe TRBD2 (5 bases). Germline loops: CDR1 SGHRS, CDR2 YFSETQ. The CDR3 consists of 14 residues. Trimming removed 0 bases at V and 8 bases at J, with 11 bases between. CDR3 DNA: TGCGCCAGCAGCTTGGCCCAAACGGGAGGGGAGCTGTTTTTT. Translated, it gives CASSLAQTGGELFF.

This clonotype showed up just a few times. J is TRBJ2-3 and V is TRBV7-2; TRBD1 is a possible D gene (6 bases). Trimming removed 3 bases from V and 1 base from J, with 11 bases in between. The length of the CDR3 is 15 residues. CDR1 is SGHTA, CDR2 FQGNSA, per germline. CDR3 nucleotide sequence: TGTGCCAGCAGCTTGAAGACAGGTCGCACAGATACGCAGTATTTT. This encodes CASSLKTGRTDTQYF.

This clonotype appeared a few times. The chain recombines TRBV3-1 with TRBJ2-2; 7 bases fit TRBD1. The CDR3 has 17 amino acids. Germline CDR1 is LGHDT and CDR2 is YNNKEL (reference sequence). Germline trimming cut 4 bases from V and 4 bases from J; bases unmatched to any gene: 12. For the CDR3, the DNA is TGTGCCAGCAGCCTTCTTGAGGGGACAGTGGGCACCGGGGAGCTGTTTTTT. This encodes CASSLLEGTVGTGELFF.

The chain combines TRBV20-1 with TRBJ2-7; TRBD2 matches 10 bases. The CDR3 spans 14 residues. CDR1 is DFQATT and CDR2 is SNEGSKA in the germline V gene (reference sequence). The trim removed 3 bases at V and 6 bases at J, leaving 8 bases unmatched. The CDR3 is CSASAPLAGPEQYF. The CDR3 DNA is TGCAGTGCTAGTGCACCACTAGCGGGGCCCGAGCAGTACTTC.

The chain carries TRBV28 and TRBJ2-5; a weak D match, TRBD1 (6 bases). The germline CDR1 and CDR2 sequences are MDHEN and SYDVKM. The CDR3 consists of 14 residues. V was clipped by 5 bases and J by 4 bases, with 14 bases between them. CDR3 sequence: CASSATRGGETQYF. In DNA, the CDR3 is TGTGCCAGCAGTGCCACAAGAGGGGGAGAGACCCAGTACTTC.

The V call is TRBV20-1, the J call TRBJ2-7; TRBD1 might be the D (6 bases). The V gene's germline CDR1 is DFQATT and CDR2 SNEGSKA (reference sequence). The ends were cut back, 6 bases at V and 6 bases at J, with 12 bases in the middle. The CDR3 has 11 residues. CDR3 nucleotides: TGCAGTGCAATCAGGGGCTTCGAGCAGTACTTC. This encodes CSAIRGFEQYF.